A single sample is the source of the 29 T cell receptor beta chains below, sequenced in a study of cytomegalovirus exposure and HLA in healthy donors. TCRdb's table, derived via immunoSEQ multiplex PCR, lists solely in-frame clones and lacks some. In the table there are roughly 260,000 clones, almost 90% of which are singletons. Sample: PBMCs. Source of these receptors: a woman under 30 in good health and CMV-seronegative.

The chain has TRBV4-1 and TRBJ1-3, with unresolved D. The V and J ends lost 0 bases and 4 bases respectively, with 13 bases between them. Looked up from germline, CDR1 is MGHRA and CDR2 is YSYEKL. The CDR3 totals 16 residues. The CDR3 bases are TGCGCCAGCAGCCAAGACTCGAGCGGGATGGGAAACACCATATATTTT. This codes for CASSQDSSGMGNTIYF.

This clone was seen a single time. The J gene is TRBJ2-3, the V gene TRBV27, with 10 nucleotides matching TRBD2. The V gene's germline CDR1 is MNHEY and CDR2 SMNVEV (reference sequence). The V gene end was trimmed by 2 bases and the J gene end by 4 bases; junction bases not matched to a gene: 15. The CDR3 contains 19 residues. CDR3 in amino acids: CASSLDSGGFLASADTQYF. In nucleotides, the CDR3 is TGTGCCAGCAGTTTAGATAGCGGGGGGTTTTTGGCTTCGGCAGATACGCAGTATTTT.

The chain carries TRBV6-4 and TRBJ2-1, with D possibly being TRBD2 (6 bases). This CDR3 comprises 15 residues. Germline lookup yields CDR1 MRHNA and CDR2 SNTAGT. Trimming stripped 2 bases from V and 5 bases from J, with 13 bases between. As DNA, the CDR3 is TGTGCCAGCAGTGACGGTTCGGGGGATCACAATGAGCAGTTCTTC. It specifies CASSDGSGDHNEQFF.

This chain uses TRBV6-5 with TRBJ2-5; 11 positions agree with TRBD2. V lost 3 bases to trimming and J lost 5 bases; unmatched junction nucleotides: 5. The CDR3 totals 15 residues. Looked up from germline, CDR1 is MNHEY and CDR2 is SVGAGI. In nucleotides, the CDR3 is TGTGCCAGCAGTTATTTAGCGGGGGGGCGGGAGACCCAGTACTTC. Translation gives CASSYLAGGRETQYF.

This rearrangement joins TRBV27 to TRBJ2-3; D is uncertain. Germline CDR1 is MNHEY and CDR2 is SMNVEV (reference sequence). The V and J ends lost 1 base and 5 bases respectively, with 7 bases between them. The CDR3 contains 13 residues. CDR3 residues: CASSLYSGDTQYF. CDR3 bases: TGTGCCAGCAGTTTATATTCCGGAGATACGCAGTATTTT.

This clone has only a few counts. The CDR3 DNA is TGCGCCAGCAGCCCCCGGACAGGGCAAGGCTACACCTTC. The encoded protein is CASSPRTGQGYTF. V is TRBV4-1 and J is TRBJ1-2; 8 bases are shared with TRBD1. Germline values: CDR1 MGHRA, CDR2 YSYEKL. This CDR3 contains 13 residues. With 4 bases clipped from V and 8 bases from J, the junction kept 6 bases outside the gene matches.

The rearrangement links TRBV28 to TRBJ2-3; 8 bases agree with TRBD1. V lost 3 bases and J lost 5; bases outside the gene matches: 4. Germline CDR1 is MDHEN and CDR2 is SYDVKM. The length of the CDR3 is 14 residues. CDR3 protein: CASSFRTGKDTQYF. In nucleotides, the CDR3 is TGTGCCAGCAGTTTCAGGACAGGGAAAGATACGCAGTATTTT.

The gene calls are TRBV28 and TRBJ1-5; D may be TRBD1 (5 bases). The ends were cut back, 6 bases at V and 0 bases at J, with 6 bases in the middle. This CDR3 region has 13 residues. The germline V gene has CDR1 MDHEN and CDR2 SYDVKM. The CDR3 here is CASRGDSNQPQHF. Written as DNA, the CDR3 is TGTGCCAGCAGAGGGGATAGCAATCAGCCCCAGCATTTT.

V gene TRBV18 combines with J gene TRBJ1-4; 7 bases are a match to TRBD1. Losses at the gene ends were 0 bases for V and 0 bases for J; bases not matched to a gene: 4. CDR1 is KGHSH, CDR2 LQKENI, per germline. This CDR3 has 17 residues. The CDR3 nucleotides read TGTGCCAGCTCACCACCGAACAGGGGAGCAACTAATGAAAAACTGTTTTTT. This codes for CASSPPNRGATNEKLFF.

The rearrangement joins TRBV5-1 to TRBJ2-1, with 10 bases aligning to TRBD2. Germline CDR1 SGHRS, CDR2 YFSETQ. V lost 3 bases and J lost 7; bases outside the gene matches: 10. This CDR3 comprises 16 residues. CDR3 in amino acids: CASSSLSGGAWNEQFF. Here the CDR3 DNA reads TGCGCCAGCAGCTCACTAAGCGGGGGGGCTTGGAATGAGCAGTTCTTC.

V usage is TRBV4-2 and J usage is TRBJ1-6; 10 nucleotides match TRBD1. The germline CDR1 and CDR2 sequences are LGHNA and YNFKEQ. The CDR3 has 15 residues. J lost 10 bases, V lost 1 base, and 4 bases had no gene match. In DNA, the CDR3 is TGTGCCAGCAGCCAAGGGACAGGGGGAGAGTCACCCCTCCACTTT. Amino acid sequence: CASSQGTGGESPLHF.

This chain links TRBV15 with TRBJ2-6; D might be TRBD2 (6 bases). Germline CDR1 is LNHNV and CDR2 is YYDKDF (reference sequence). Trimming took 1 base from V and 4 from J, leaving 17 bases between them. The CDR3 has 18 residues. Here the CDR3 reads CATSRVPGDVTGANVLTF. The CDR3, as DNA: TGTGCCACCAGCAGAGTCCCGGGGGATGTTACAGGGGCCAACGTCCTGACTTTC.

The gene calls are TRBV5-1 and TRBJ2-7; the D gene is possibly TRBD1 (5 bases). Germline values: CDR1 SGHRS, CDR2 YFSETQ. Trimming removed 0 bases from V and 0 bases from J, with 10 bases in between. CDR3 length: 15 residues. CDR3 amino acids: CASSLAAGHSYEQYV. Here the CDR3 DNA reads TGCGCCAGCAGCTTGGCGGCAGGACACTCCTACGAGCAGTACGTC.

The V gene is TRBV28, the J gene TRBJ1-5; D is unresolved. The germline V gene encodes CDR1 MDHEN and CDR2 SYDVKM. Trimming took off 6 bases at V and 2 bases at J, with 14 bases between the two ends. CDR3 length equals 15 residues. CDR3 DNA: TGTGCCAGCAGCGTGGGCACAATGGGCAATCAGCCCCAGCATTTT. Translated: CASSVGTMGNQPQHF.

The genes are TRBV6-5 and TRBJ2-3, with D unresolved. This CDR3 contains 16 residues. Trimming pared 1 base from V and 1 base from J, leaving 12 bases between. Germline assignment: CDR1 MNHEY and CDR2 SVGAGI. Here the CDR3 DNA reads TGTGCCAGCAGTTACTTGGCGAGCCGGGGCACAGATACGCAGTATTTT. Residues: CASSYLASRGTDTQYF.

The chain recombines TRBV2 with TRBJ1-2; no clear D. The ends were cut back, 7 bases at V and 2 bases at J, with 8 bases in the middle. The CDR3 extends over 12 amino acids. Germline lookup yields CDR1 SNHLY and CDR2 FYNNEI. As DNA, the CDR3 is TGTGCCAGCACGACACAAAACTATGGCTACACCTTC. This translates into CASTTQNYGYTF.

The chain is built from TRBV5-1 and TRBJ1-1; 9 nucleotides align to TRBD1. With V trimmed by 7 bases and J by 6 bases, 7 bases remained unmatched. The CDR3 length is 13 residues. CDR1 SGHRS and CDR2 YFSETQ come from the germline V gene. CDR3 bases: TGCGCCAGCCGACAGGGGGTAGGATCTGAAGCTTTCTTT. It yields the protein CASRQGVGSEAFF.

The CDR3 loop is CASSFGTGRTGELFF. In DNA, the CDR3 is TGTGCCAGCAGCTTCGGGACAGGGCGGACCGGGGAGCTGTTTTTT. The chain combines TRBV7-2 with TRBJ2-2; 9 bases are shared with TRBD1. Germline CDR1 SGHTA, CDR2 FQGNSA. With 3 bases clipped from V and 5 bases from J, the junction kept 4 bases outside the gene matches. This CDR3 contains 15 residues.

This clone was found a few times. J is TRBJ1-2 and V is TRBV6-5; no firm D call. In germline, CDR1 is MNHEY, CDR2 SVGAGI. This CDR3 has 13 residues. V lost 8 bases, J lost 4 bases, and 14 bases lay in between. The CDR3 region is CASSPPGSYGYTF. DNA of the CDR3: TGTGCCAGCTCTCCACCCGGGTCCTATGGCTACACCTTC.

The rearrangement joins TRBV28 to TRBJ2-7, with 9 bases identical to TRBD1. Germline CDR1 is MDHEN and CDR2 is SYDVKM. This CDR3 comprises 13 residues. The junction had 4 bases not matched to a gene; V was cut back by 6 bases and J by 4 bases. Here the CDR3 DNA reads TGTGCCAGCAGCTGGACAGGGGCGTACGAGCAGTACGTC. It translates to CASSWTGAYEQYV.

V and J are TRBV5-4 and TRBJ1-2, with D possibly matching TRBD1 (5 bases). This CDR3 has 11 residues. Germline lookup yields CDR1 SGHNT and CDR2 YYREEE (reference sequence). V shed 5 bases and J shed 8 bases, with 10 bases lying between them. CDR3: CASRRDLGYTF. The CDR3 DNA reads as TGTGCCAGCAGGAGGGACTTGGGCTACACCTTC.

This chain's CDR3 is CASSRTSGGTGELFF. CDR3 DNA sequence: TGTGCCAGCAGTCGGACTAGCGGGGGCACCGGGGAGCTGTTTTTT. The rearrangement links TRBV2 to TRBJ2-2; 13 positions match TRBD2. CDR3 length equals 15 residues. CDR1 is SNHLY, CDR2 FYNNEI, per germline. V lost 5 bases, J lost 4 bases, and 1 base stayed unmatched.

The chain links TRBV6-5 to TRBJ2-3; D perhaps matches TRBD2 (6 bases). Trimming removed 6 bases from V and 3 bases from J, with 16 bases in between. This CDR3 is 15 amino acids long. Germline V lookup: CDR1 MNHEY, CDR2 SVGAGI. CDR3 DNA sequence: TGTGCCAGCAGAACGGGGCTAGCGTTAACAGATACGCAGTATTTT. Its protein is CASRTGLALTDTQYF.

This clone appeared a single time. The gene calls are TRBV6-5 and TRBJ2-2; TRBD1 aligns across 8 bases. This CDR3 is 15 amino acids long. CDR1 is MNHEY and CDR2 is SVGAGI in the germline V gene. V shed 6 bases, J shed 1 base, and the junction held 4 bases outside the gene matches. CDR3 coding DNA: TGTGCCAGCAGAGCCGGGACAGGGAACACCGGGGAGCTGTTTTTT. It encodes CASRAGTGNTGELFF.

V gene TRBV28 combines with J gene TRBJ2-3; a weak D match, TRBD2 (6 bases). V lost 5 bases and J lost 0, with 15 bases in between. The CDR3 totals 16 residues. The V gene's germline CDR1 is MDHEN and CDR2 SYDVKM. The CDR3 DNA reads as TGTGCCAGCAGTGACCCGGCGGCGGGGAGCACAGATACGCAGTATTTT. Its translation: CASSDPAAGSTDTQYF.

This chain uses TRBV18 with TRBJ2-1; 12 bases map to TRBD1. V was pared by 3 bases and J by 4 bases, with 4 bases of the junction left unmatched. Per germline, CDR1 KGHSH and CDR2 LQKENI. The CDR3 covers 16 residues. The CDR3 DNA follows: TGTGCCAGCTCACCCGGGACAGGGGGCATATACAATGAGCAGTTCTTC. Its protein is CASSPGTGGIYNEQFF.

J is TRBJ1-5 and V is TRBV6-5, with D possibly matching TRBD1 (5 bases). CDR3 size: 15 residues. Germline V gene lookup returns CDR1 MNHEY and CDR2 SVGAGI. V was clipped by 8 bases and J by 0 bases, with 14 bases between them. The CDR3 protein is CASSPGGYSNQPQHF. The CDR3 nucleotides read TGTGCCAGCTCCCCCGGGGGGTATAGCAATCAGCCCCAGCATTTT.

The chain's CDR3 is CASSLGVGGDTGELFF. In DNA form, the CDR3 reads TGTGCCAGCAGCTTAGGCGTTGGAGGGGACACCGGGGAGCTGTTTTTT. The chain uses TRBV7-6 and TRBJ2-2, with a weak D call TRBD2 (6 bases). The V gene lost 1 base and the J gene lost 3 bases, with 12 bases spanning the gap. CDR3 size: 16 residues. CDR1 is SGHVS and CDR2 is FNYEAQ in the germline V gene.

The J gene is TRBJ2-3, the V gene TRBV14; TRBD1 matches at 10 bases. J gave up 6 bases and V 4 bases, and 10 bases lay outside the gene matches. The CDR3 sequence is 16 residues long. Germline V lookup: CDR1 SGHDN, CDR2 FVKESK. DNA for the CDR3: TGTGCCAGCAGCCCGACAGGGGGCAGGAGGATGGATACGCAGTATTTT. Its protein product is CASSPTGGRRMDTQYF.